This is a list of T cell receptor beta chains from one sample in a study of monozygotic twins with cystic fibrosis. The table came from immunoSEQ multiplex PCR; TCRdb's copy has only in-frame clones and leaves some out. The repertoire consists of about 14,000 clones, with about 98% occurring once and the leading ten covering over 0.35%. The sample comprised blood. These TCRs come from a girl under 10 years old with cystic fibrosis. Each CDR3 is given with its conserved first and last residue. A D gene is named only where the DNA matches it firmly. The size of a clone is reported for some rows only, either as once, few or many, or as a class for expanded clones.

V	size	D	J	CDR3	DNA
TRBV25-1	NA	NA	TRBJ2-3	CASSGGRGQLTDTQYF	TGTGCCAGCAGTGGGGGGAGGGGACAGCTCACAGATACGCAGTATTTT
TRBV29-1	once	TRBD2	TRBJ2-7	CSVWGGEQYF	TGCAGCGTATGGGGGGGCGAGCAGTACTTC
TRBV6-5	NA	TRBD1	TRBJ1-1	CATYRGNTEAFF	TGTGCCACCTACAGGGGGAACACTGAAGCTTTCTTT
TRBV9	NA	TRBD1	TRBJ2-3	CASSQGQGSTDTQYF	TGTGCCAGCAGCCAAGGACAGGGTAGCACAGATACGCAGTATTTT
TRBV6-6	NA	TRBD2	TRBJ2-3	CASSHPREGGTDTQYF	TGTGCCAGCAGCCACCCCCGGGAGGGGGGGACAGATACGCAGTATTTT
TRBV9	NA	NA	TRBJ2-1	CASSVVKGHPSFRKGYNEQFF	TGTGCCAGCAGCGTAGTAAAGGGACATCCCAGCTTCAGGAAAGGCTACAATGAGCAGTTCTTC
TRBV19	NA	NA	TRBJ1-1	CASSAQGFLNTEAFF	TGTGCCAGTAGTGCACAGGGTTTTTTGAACACTGAAGCTTTCTTT
TRBV6-1	NA	NA	TRBJ1-2	CASTLHGSHYGYTF	TGTGCCAGCACTCTCCACGGAAGCCACTATGGCTACACCTTC
TRBV18	NA	NA	TRBJ1-1	CASSPRPGAEAFF	TGTGCCAGCTCACCGCGGCCGGGCGCTGAAGCTTTCTTT
TRBV6-5	NA	NA	TRBJ2-7	CASSYASGSYEQYF	TGTGCCAGCAGTTACGCCTCGGGGTCCTACGAGCAGTACTTC
TRBV6-6	NA	NA	TRBJ2-3	CASSYLDTQYF	TGTGCCAGCAGTTACTTAGATACGCAGTATTTT
TRBV9	NA	NA	TRBJ2-7	CASSVGQGGYEQYF	TGTGCCAGCAGCGTAGGACAGGGAGGTTACGAGCAGTACTTC
TRBV6-1	NA	TRBD1	TRBJ1-2	CASRIPQGVYGYTF	TGTGCCAGCAGGATCCCACAGGGGGTCTATGGCTACACCTTC
TRBV7-2	NA	NA	TRBJ2-1	CASSLGRIQFF	TGTGCCAGCAGCTTGGGGAGAATCCAGTTCTTC
TRBV30	once	NA	TRBJ2-5	CAWSVPPKETQYF	TGTGCCTGGAGTGTCCCCCCAAAAGAGACCCAGTACTTC
TRBV28	NA	NA	TRBJ2-1	CASSSGETLGLSQFF	TGTGCCAGCAGTTCAGGAGAGACACTGGGACTCTCTCAGTTCTTC
TRBV30	NA	NA	TRBJ1-1	CAWSPPNTEAFF	TGTGCCTGGAGTCCCCCCAATACTGAAGCTTTCTTT
TRBV4-2	NA	TRBD2	TRBJ2-1	CASSQYSGSDEQFF	TGTGCCAGCAGCCAATATAGCGGGAGCGATGAGCAGTTCTTC
TRBV7-8	NA	NA	TRBJ2-1	CASCSSSGYNEQFF	TGTGCCAGCTGTTCCAGTTCAGGCTACAATGAGCAGTTCTTC
TRBV9	NA	TRBD1	TRBJ2-7	CASSVRDRDYEQYF	TGTGCCAGCAGCGTTCGGGACAGGGATTACGAGCAGTACTTC
TRBV20-1	once	NA	TRBJ1-1	CSRRGMTEAFF	TGCAGTCGGAGGGGCATGACTGAAGCTTTCTTT
TRBV9	NA	TRBD2	TRBJ2-2	CASSVEITAGGTGELFF	TGTGCCAGCAGCGTAGAAATTACAGCGGGAGGAACCGGGGAGCTGTTTTTT
TRBV19	NA	TRBD1	TRBJ1-1	CASSTKDRRNTEAFF	TGTGCCAGTAGTACGAAGGACAGGAGAAACACTGAAGCTTTCTTT
TRBV28	NA	TRBD2	TRBJ2-2	CASSSPRIAGGAGELFF	TGTGCCAGCAGCTCACCGCGAATAGCGGGAGGGGCCGGGGAGCTGTTTTTT
TRBV18	once	NA	TRBJ1-1	CASSPRENTEAFF	TGTGCCAGCTCACCCAGGGAGAACACTGAAGCTTTCTTT
TRBV10-2	NA	TRBD1	TRBJ1-1	CASVRQGPNTEAFF	TGCGCCAGCGTTCGACAGGGGCCGAACACTGAAGCTTTCTTT
TRBV4-3	NA	NA	TRBJ1-4	CASSQDIKGATNEKLFF	TGCGCCAGCAGCCAAGATATCAAAGGGGCAACTAATGAAAAACTGTTTTTT
TRBV14	NA	NA	TRBJ2-7	CASSQGSVRSEQYF	TGTGCCAGCAGCCAAGGCAGCGTCCGAAGCGAGCAGTACTTC
TRBV5-1	NA	TRBD1	TRBJ2-7	CASSSVRTGGSYEQYF	TGCGCCAGCAGCTCTGTTCGGACAGGGGGCTCCTACGAGCAGTACTTC
TRBV15	NA	NA	TRBJ2-1	CATSGGTLSSYNEQFF	TGTGCCACCTCAGGCGGGACTCTTTCCTCCTACAATGAGCAGTTCTTC
TRBV9	few	TRBD2	TRBJ2-1	CASSAPQGLADNEQFF	TGTGCCAGCAGCGCCCCACAGGGACTAGCCGACAATGAGCAGTTCTTC
TRBV7-2	NA	TRBD2	TRBJ2-1	CASSFRLAGDSEQFF	TGTGCCAGCAGCTTCCGACTAGCGGGCGATTCTGAGCAGTTCTTC
TRBV5-4	NA	NA	TRBJ1-2	CASSLRAGNYGYTF	TGTGCCAGCAGCTTGCGGGCAGGGAACTATGGCTACACCTTC
TRBV9	NA	NA	TRBJ2-5	CASSVGGETQYF	TGTGCCAGCAGCGTAGGGGGGGAGACCCAGTACTTC
TRBV6-5	NA	TRBD2	TRBJ2-3	CASSGLAGPDTQYF	TGTGCCAGCAGTGGACTAGCGGGACCAGATACGCAGTATTTT
TRBV14	NA	TRBD1	TRBJ2-7	CASSTGVHEQYF	TGTGCCAGCAGCACAGGGGTCCACGAGCAGTACTTC
TRBV19	NA	TRBD2	TRBJ2-1	CASSIPSGSHNEQFF	TGTGCCAGTAGTATCCCTAGCGGGAGTCACAATGAGCAGTTCTTC
TRBV25-1	once	TRBD1	TRBJ2-7	CASSGYRGSHEQYF	TGTGCCAGCAGTGGGTACAGGGGGTCCCACGAGCAGTACTTC
TRBV7-6	NA	NA	TRBJ1-1	CASSPTGFWRTNTEAFF	TGTGCCAGCAGCCCTACAGGGTTTTGGCGGACGAACACTGAAGCTTTCTTT
TRBV9	once	NA	TRBJ2-3	CASSVGVSSTDTQYF	TGTGCCAGCAGCGTAGGGGTTTCTAGCACAGATACGCAGTATTTT
TRBV14	NA	NA	TRBJ1-1	CASSQSLGIVGTEAFF	TGTGCCAGCAGCCAATCGCTGGGGATCGTGGGGACTGAAGCTTTCTTT
TRBV5-4	NA	NA	TRBJ2-7	CASSSKKGDYEQYF	TGTGCCAGCAGCTCTAAGAAGGGGGACTACGAGCAGTACTTC
TRBV15	NA	TRBD1	TRBJ1-4	CATSRRQGNEKLFF	TGTGCCACCAGCAGAAGACAGGGTAATGAAAAACTGTTTTTT
TRBV30	NA	NA	TRBJ1-1	CAWSGSQGPEAFF	TGTGCCTGGAGTGGCTCGCAGGGGCCCGAAGCTTTCTTT
TRBV30	few	NA	TRBJ1-2	CAWSVKGKRWGEGGYTF	TGTGCCTGGAGTGTAAAGGGGAAAAGGTGGGGGGAAGGAGGCTACACCTTC
TRBV7-2	NA	NA	TRBJ1-1	CASSLGGFLGTEAFF	TGTGCCAGCAGCTTAGGCGGGTTTTTGGGCACTGAAGCTTTCTTT